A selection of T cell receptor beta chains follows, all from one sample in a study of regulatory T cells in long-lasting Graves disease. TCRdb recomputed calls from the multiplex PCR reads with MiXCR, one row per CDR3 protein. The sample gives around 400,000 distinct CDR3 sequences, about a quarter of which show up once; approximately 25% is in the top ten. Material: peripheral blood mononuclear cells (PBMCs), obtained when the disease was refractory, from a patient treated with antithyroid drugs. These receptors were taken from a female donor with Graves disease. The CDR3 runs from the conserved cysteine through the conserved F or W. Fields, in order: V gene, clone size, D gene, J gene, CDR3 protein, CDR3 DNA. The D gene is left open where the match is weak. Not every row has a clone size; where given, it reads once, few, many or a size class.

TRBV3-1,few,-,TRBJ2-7,CASSPGALEQYF,TGTGCCAGCAGCCCCGGGGCCCTCGAGCAGTACTTC
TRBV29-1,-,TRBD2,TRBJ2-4,CSVVGRGKNIQYF,TGCAGCGTTGTCGGGAGGGGCAAAAACATTCAGTACTTC
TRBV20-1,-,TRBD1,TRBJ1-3,CSAQDRDISGNTIYF,TGCAGTGCTCAGGACAGGGACATATCTGGAAACACCATATATTTT
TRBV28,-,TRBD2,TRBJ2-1,CTSSPFLRGAYNEQFF,TGTACCAGCAGTCCATTCTTGCGGGGGGCCTACAATGAGCAGTTCTTC
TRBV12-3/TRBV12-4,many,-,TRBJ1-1,CASTRDILNTEAFF,TGTGCCAGCACCCGGGACATCCTGAACACTGAAGCTTTCTTT
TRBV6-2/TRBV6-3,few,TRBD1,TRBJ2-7,CASQNGQGAYEQYF,TGTGCCAGCCAGAATGGGCAGGGGGCCTACGAGCAGTACTTC
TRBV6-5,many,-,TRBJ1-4,CASSYSRGEKLFF,TGTGCCAGCAGTTACTCTCGTGGTGAAAAACTGTTTTTT
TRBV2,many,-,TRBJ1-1,CASSEERSRGNTEAFF,TGTGCCAGCAGTGAAGAACGGTCGAGGGGGAACACTGAAGCTTTCTTT
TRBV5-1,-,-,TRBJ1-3,CASRISRDSGNTIYF,TGCGCCAGCAGGATTAGCCGGGACTCTGGAAACACCATATATTTT
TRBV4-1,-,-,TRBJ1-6,CASSHNKGPLHF,TGCGCCAGCAGCCACAATAAAGGGCCCCTCCACTTT
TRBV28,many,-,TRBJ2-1,CASTNLRGYNEQFF,TGTGCCAGCACTAACCTTCGAGGATACAATGAGCAGTTCTTC
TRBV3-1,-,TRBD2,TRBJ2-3,CASSRGLAGGSDTQYF,TGTGCCAGCAGCCGGGGACTAGCGGGAGGATCGGATACGCAGTATTTT
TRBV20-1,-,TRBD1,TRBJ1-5,CSASTGTASNQPQHF,TGCAGTGCTAGTACCGGGACAGCAAGCAATCAGCCCCAGCATTTT
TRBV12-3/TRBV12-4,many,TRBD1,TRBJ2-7,CASSPATGQGRHEQYF,TGTGCCAGCAGTCCAGCCACGGGACAGGGAAGACACGAGCAGTACTTC
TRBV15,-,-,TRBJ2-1,CATSSGRRLDEQFF,TGTGCCACCAGCAGTGGTCGGAGGTTGGATGAGCAGTTCTTC
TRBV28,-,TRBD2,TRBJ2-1,CASSLRLSSGKRGREQFF,TGTGCCAGCAGTTTACGACTGTCTAGCGGGAAACGGGGTAGGGAGCAGTTCTTC